These T cell receptor beta chains were read from a single sample in a study of shared clonotypes between healthy human individuals. Sequenced by immunoSEQ multiplex PCR; TCRdb stores in-frame clones only, minus some. The sample consists of roughly 1 million clones, approximately 72% of them appearing once. Sequencing used memory CD4+ T cells sorted from blood. These receptors were taken from a man aged 18 to 29 in good health. The CDR3 runs from the conserved cysteine through the conserved F or W. A D gene is named only where the DNA matches it firmly. The size field is filled for only some rows; it gives once, few, many or a size class.

size,J,D,V,CDR3,DNA
.,TRBJ1-5,.,TRBV9,CASSPSTGIGVQPQHF,TGTGCCAGCAGTCCCTCAACAGGGATAGGGGTTCAGCCCCAGCATTTT
.,TRBJ2-3,TRBD2,TRBV5-1,CASSTGTRGGGDTQYF,TGCGCCAGCAGCACCGGGACTAGGGGAGGAGGCGATACGCAGTATTTT
.,TRBJ1-1,.,TRBV11-2,CASSLQSSGTEAFF,TGTGCCAGCAGCTTACAGTCTTCGGGCACTGAAGCTTTCTTT
few,TRBJ2-3,.,TRBV6-5,CASRRLVRAPDTQYF,TGTGCCAGCAGACGACTAGTCAGGGCGCCAGATACGCAGTATTTT
.,TRBJ1-2,TRBD1,TRBV5-1,CASSSVDRGSGYTF,TGCGCCAGCAGCAGTGTTGACAGGGGGTCTGGCTACACCTTC
.,TRBJ1-1,.,TRBV5-1,CASSRQISMNTEAFF,TGCGCCAGCAGCAGACAGATCAGCATGAACACTGAAGCTTTCTTT
.,TRBJ2-7,TRBD1,TRBV5-1,CASSLGGQGSYEQYF,TGCGCCAGCAGCTTGGGGGGACAGGGGTCCTACGAGCAGTACTTC
.,TRBJ2-3,TRBD2,TRBV4-1,CASSQDSGSADTQYF,TGCGCCAGCAGCCAAGACAGCGGGAGTGCAGATACGCAGTATTTT
.,TRBJ2-5,.,TRBV7-9,CASSSSWGTLETQYF,TGTGCCAGCAGCTCAAGCTGGGGGACACTAGAGACCCAGTACTTC
many,TRBJ2-1,.,TRBV5-8,CASSLVGQSYNEQFF,TGTGCCAGCAGCTTGGTTGGACAGTCCTACAATGAGCAGTTCTTC
many,TRBJ2-2,TRBD1,TRBV19,CASRVQGAGTGELFF,TGTGCCAGTAGGGTACAGGGGGCGGGCACCGGGGAGCTGTTTTTT
.,TRBJ1-2,TRBD1,TRBV2,CASSEDDGTGAISYGYTF,TGTGCCAGCAGTGAAGACGATGGGACAGGGGCCATAAGCTATGGCTACACCTTC
.,TRBJ1-2,.,TRBV19,CASSISSGVGSYGYTF,TGTGCCAGTAGTATTAGTTCGGGGGTCGGAAGCTATGGCTACACCTTC
.,TRBJ1-1,.,TRBV21-1,CARAWGRAMNTEAFF,TGTGCCAGAGCATGGGGCAGAGCCATGAACACTGAAGCTTTCTTT
once,TRBJ2-5,.,TRBV5-1,CASGAGRRIQETQYF,TGCGCCAGTGGGGCGGGCAGGAGAATTCAAGAGACCCAGTACTTC
.,TRBJ1-3,.,TRBV5-1,CASSLGSDGNTIYF,TGCGCCAGCAGCTTGGGTTCGGATGGAAACACCATATATTTT
.,TRBJ1-2,TRBD1,TRBV7-9,CASSGPRGQEGDGYTF,TGTGCCAGCAGCGGTCCACGGGGACAGGAGGGCGATGGCTACACCTTC
.,TRBJ1-5,.,TRBV4-1,CASATTEGNQPQHF,TGCGCCAGCGCCACTACGGAGGGCAATCAGCCCCAGCATTTT
once,TRBJ2-1,TRBD2,TRBV19,CASSIDGGGEQFF,TGTGCCAGTAGTATAGACGGCGGGGGTGAGCAGTTCTTC
few,TRBJ2-1,.,TRBV14,CASSRRSGTGYNEQFF,TGTGCCAGCAGTCGGCGTAGCGGGACAGGATACAATGAGCAGTTCTTC
.,TRBJ1-2,.,TRBV5-6,CASSPMGGYGYTF,TGTGCCAGCAGCCCTATGGGGGGCTATGGCTACACCTTC
.,TRBJ2-1,TRBD2,TRBV11-2,CASSLRLAGGGEQFF,TGTGCCAGCAGTCTTAGACTAGCGGGAGGTGGTGAGCAGTTCTTC
.,TRBJ2-2,.,TRBV7-9,CASSLAGGWNTGELFF,TGTGCCAGCAGCTTAGCTGGGGGTTGGAACACCGGGGAGCTGTTTTTT
.,TRBJ1-1,.,TRBV10-3,CAISEPIGGGEAFF,TGTGCCATCAGTGAGCCAATTGGGGGGGGTGAAGCTTTCTTT
.,TRBJ1-1,.,TRBV10-3,CAISEVGVANTEAFF,TGTGCCATCAGTGAGGTCGGGGTAGCGAACACTGAAGCTTTCTTT
.,TRBJ2-7,.,TRBV7-9,CASSPGGLYEQYF,TGTGCCAGCAGCCCCGGGGGCCTCTACGAGCAGTACTTC
.,TRBJ1-1,.,TRBV28,CASSRSGRRDTEAFF,TGTGCCAGCAGTCGCTCGGGACGCCGGGACACTGAAGCTTTCTTT
.,TRBJ1-5,.,TRBV5-1,CASSLDPFSNQPQHF,TGCGCCAGCAGCTTGGACCCTTTTAGCAATCAGCCCCAGCATTTT
once,TRBJ2-7,.,TRBV7-2,CASSLAKGEQYF,TGTGCCAGCAGCTTAGCGAAGGGCGAGCAGTACTTC